The present entry profiles one T cell receptor beta chain with its context. What it binds is not known. The method was immunoSEQ multiplex PCR; TCRdb's version includes in-frame clones alone and lacks a portion of them. The sample carries 62,000 or so clones, roughly 90% recorded once. CDR1 is MNHNY, CDR2 SVGAGI, per germline (reference sequence). Trimming removed 5 bases from V and 7 bases from J; junction bases left unmatched: 8. This CDR3 is 14 amino acids long. The data are from a study of graft-versus-host responses after intestinal transplantation. Study at large: Recipients obtained multivisceral, liver-intestinal, or isolated intestinal transplants. Study-wide points: High graft-versus-host to host-versus-graft clonal ratios were seen in allografts of patients with graft-donor T cell macrochimerism.

The sequenced sample was PBMCs, obtained 26 days after transplant. The chain carries TRBV6-6 and TRBJ1-5, with 7 bases aligning to TRBD1. The TCR comes from a human patient who received an intestinal transplant, so some T cells may come from the graft donor. The CDR3 loop reads CASSGQAAGQPQHF. The CDR3 DNA reads as TGTGCCAGCAGTGGACAGGCGGCCGGCCAGCCCCAGCATTTT.